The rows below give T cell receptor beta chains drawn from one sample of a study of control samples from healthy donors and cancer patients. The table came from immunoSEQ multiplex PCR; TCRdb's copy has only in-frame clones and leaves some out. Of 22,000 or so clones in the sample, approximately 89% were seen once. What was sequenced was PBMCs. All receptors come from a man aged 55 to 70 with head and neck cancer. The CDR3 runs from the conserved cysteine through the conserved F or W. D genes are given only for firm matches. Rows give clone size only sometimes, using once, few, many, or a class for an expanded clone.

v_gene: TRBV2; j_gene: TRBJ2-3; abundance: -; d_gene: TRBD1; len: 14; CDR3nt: TGTGCCAGCAGGACGGGACAGTTGTCGGATACGCAGTATTTT; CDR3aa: CASRTGQLSDTQYF
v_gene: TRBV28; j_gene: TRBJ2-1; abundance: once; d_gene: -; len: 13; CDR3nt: TGTGCCAGCAGTACCCCAGGAAGGGATGAGCAGTTCTTC; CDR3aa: CASSTPGRDEQFF
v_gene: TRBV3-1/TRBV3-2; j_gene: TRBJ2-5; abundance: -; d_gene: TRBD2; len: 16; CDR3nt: TGTGCCAGCAGCCAAGATCAAGGCGGGAGCCAAGAGACCCAGTACTTC; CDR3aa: CASSQDQGGSQETQYF
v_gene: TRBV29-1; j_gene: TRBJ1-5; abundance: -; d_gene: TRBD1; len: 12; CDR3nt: TGCAGCGTTCGGGACAGCGATCAGCCCCAGCATTTT; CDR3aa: CSVRDSDQPQHF
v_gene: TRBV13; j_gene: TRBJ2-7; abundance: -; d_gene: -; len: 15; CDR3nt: TGTGCCAGCAGCCCCCCCGAGGCGGGTCTCTACGAGCAGTACTTC; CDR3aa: CASSPPEAGLYEQYF
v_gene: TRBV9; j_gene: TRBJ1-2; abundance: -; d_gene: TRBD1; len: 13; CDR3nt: TGTGCCAGCAGCCAGGGACAGGTATATGGCTACACCTTC; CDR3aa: CASSQGQVYGYTF
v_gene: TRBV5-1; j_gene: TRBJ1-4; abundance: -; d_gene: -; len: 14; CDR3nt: TGCGCCAGCAGCCTGGGTGCGACTAATGAAAAACTGTTTTTT; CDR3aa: CASSLGATNEKLFF
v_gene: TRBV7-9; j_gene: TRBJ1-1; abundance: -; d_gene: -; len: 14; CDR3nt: TGTGCCAGCAGCCCACAGGGCCCAGGAACTGAAGCTTTCTTT; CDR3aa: CASSPQGPGTEAFF
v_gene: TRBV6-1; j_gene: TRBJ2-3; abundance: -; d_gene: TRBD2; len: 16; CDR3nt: TGTGCCAGCAGTGAGTTGAGCGGGAGAGTTAGAGATACGCAGTATTTT; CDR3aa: CASSELSGRVRDTQYF
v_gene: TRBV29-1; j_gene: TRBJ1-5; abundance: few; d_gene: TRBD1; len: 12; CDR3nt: TGCAGCGTTAGGACAGGTGAAGGGCCCCAGCATTTT; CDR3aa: CSVRTGEGPQHF
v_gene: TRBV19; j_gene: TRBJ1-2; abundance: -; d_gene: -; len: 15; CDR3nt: TGTGCCAGTAGTAACTGGGACACACCTAACTATGGCTACACCTTC; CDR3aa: CASSNWDTPNYGYTF
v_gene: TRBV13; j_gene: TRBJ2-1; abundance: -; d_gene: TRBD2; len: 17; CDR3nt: TGTGCCAGCAGTCGTGGGACTAGCCGTAGCTCCTACAATGAGCAGTTCTTC; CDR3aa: CASSRGTSRSSYNEQFF
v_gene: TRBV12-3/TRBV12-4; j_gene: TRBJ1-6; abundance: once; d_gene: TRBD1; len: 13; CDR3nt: TGTGCCAGCAGCCGAACAGGGGACTCACCCCTCCACTTT; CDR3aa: CASSRTGDSPLHF
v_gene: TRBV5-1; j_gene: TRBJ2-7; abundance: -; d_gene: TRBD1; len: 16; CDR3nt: TGCGCCAGCAGCCCCGGACAGGGGACACCCTCCTACGAGCAGTACTTC; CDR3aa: CASSPGQGTPSYEQYF
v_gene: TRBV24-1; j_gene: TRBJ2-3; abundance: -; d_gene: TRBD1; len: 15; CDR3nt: TGTGCCACCAGTGATGACAGGGGAGGCACAGATACGCAGTATTTT; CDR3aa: CATSDDRGGTDTQYF
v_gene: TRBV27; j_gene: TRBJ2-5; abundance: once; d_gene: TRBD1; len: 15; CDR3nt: TGTGCCAGCAGATTTGGGACAGACGAGGCAGAGACTCAGTACTTC; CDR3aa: CASRFGTDEAETQYF
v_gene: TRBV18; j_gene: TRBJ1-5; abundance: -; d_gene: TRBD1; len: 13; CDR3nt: TGTGCCAGCTCACCAACAGGGGGCGAGGCCCAGCATTTT; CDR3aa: CASSPTGGEAQHF
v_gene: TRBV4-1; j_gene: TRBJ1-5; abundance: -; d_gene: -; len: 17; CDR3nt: TGCGCCAGCAGCCAAGACCAAACGGGCAATAGCAATCAGCCCCAGCATTTT; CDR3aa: CASSQDQTGNSNQPQHF
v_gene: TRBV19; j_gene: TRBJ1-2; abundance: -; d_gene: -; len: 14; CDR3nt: TGTGCCAGTAGTATAGATTCGGGAGACTATGGCTACACCTTC; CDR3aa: CASSIDSGDYGYTF
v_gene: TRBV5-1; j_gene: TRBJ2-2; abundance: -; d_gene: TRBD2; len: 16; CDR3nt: TGCGCCAGCAGCGCTCTAGCGGGGGCGAACACCGGGGAGCTGTTTTTT; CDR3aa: CASSALAGANTGELFF
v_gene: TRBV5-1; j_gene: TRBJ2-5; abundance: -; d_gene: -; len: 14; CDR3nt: TGCGCCAGCAGCTCGGGGAGACTGGGAGAGACCCAGTACTTC; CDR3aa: CASSSGRLGETQYF
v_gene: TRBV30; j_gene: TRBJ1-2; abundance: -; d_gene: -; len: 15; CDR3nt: TGTGCCTGGAGTGTAATCGGGGGGCGCGACTATGGCTACACCTTC; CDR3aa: CAWSVIGGRDYGYTF
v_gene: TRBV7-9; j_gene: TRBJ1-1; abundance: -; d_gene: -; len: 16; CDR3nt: TGTGCCAGCAGCTCCTTTAGGGAGTTGGGAGACACTGAAGCTTTCTTT; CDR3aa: CASSSFRELGDTEAFF
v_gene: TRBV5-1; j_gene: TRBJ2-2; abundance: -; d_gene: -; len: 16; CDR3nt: TGCGCCAGCAGCTTGGTAGGGGACTCGTTCACCGGGGAGCTGTTTTTT; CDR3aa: CASSLVGDSFTGELFF
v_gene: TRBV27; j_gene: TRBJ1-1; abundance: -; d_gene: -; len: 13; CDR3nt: TGTGCCAGCAGTTTGCGGGGGTACACTGAAGCTTTCTTT; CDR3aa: CASSLRGYTEAFF
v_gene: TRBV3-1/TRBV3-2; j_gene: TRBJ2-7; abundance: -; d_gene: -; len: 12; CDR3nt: TGTGCCAGCAGCCAAGGGCAGACGGGGCAGTACTTC; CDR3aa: CASSQGQTGQYF
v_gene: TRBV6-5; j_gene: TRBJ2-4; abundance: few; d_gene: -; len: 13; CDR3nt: TGTGCCAGCAGTACCGACAGGGAGGACATTCAGTACTTC; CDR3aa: CASSTDREDIQYF
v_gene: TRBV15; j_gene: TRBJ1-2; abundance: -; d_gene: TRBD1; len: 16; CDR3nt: TGTGCCACCAGCAGAGTAGGGGGACAGGGGGCTCGTGGCTACACCTTC; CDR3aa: CATSRVGGQGARGYTF
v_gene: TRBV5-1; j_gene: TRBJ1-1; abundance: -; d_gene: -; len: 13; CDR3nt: TGCGCCAGCAGCTTGACAGCGAACACTGAAGCTTTCTTT; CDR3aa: CASSLTANTEAFF
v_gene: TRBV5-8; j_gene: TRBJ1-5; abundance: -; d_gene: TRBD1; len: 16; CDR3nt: TGTGCCAGCAGCTTCCAAGCAAACAGGGGAAATCAGCCCCAGCATTTT; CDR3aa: CASSFQANRGNQPQHF
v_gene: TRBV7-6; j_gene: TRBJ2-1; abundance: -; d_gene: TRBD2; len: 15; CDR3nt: TGTGCCAGCAGCCCGAGAGGGACTAGGGACAATGAGCAGTTCTTC; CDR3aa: CASSPRGTRDNEQFF
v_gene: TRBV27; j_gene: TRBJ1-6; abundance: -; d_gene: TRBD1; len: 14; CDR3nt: TGTGCCAGCAGAGAAGACAGGGAGCGAGGGGCCCTCCACTTT; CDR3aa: CASREDRERGALHF
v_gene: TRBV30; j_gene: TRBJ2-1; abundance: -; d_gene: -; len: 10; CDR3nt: TGTGCCTGGAGTGTACATGAGCAGTTCTTC; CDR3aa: CAWSVHEQFF